Sequencing of this T cell receptor beta chain was carried out in a study of blood T cell repertoires in COVID-19. Trimming took off 8 bases at V and 3 bases at J, with 14 bases between the two ends. The germline gives CDR1 SEHNR, CDR2 FQNEAQ (reference sequence). This CDR3 spans 13 amino acids. This table comes from immunoSEQ multiplex PCR, and its TCRdb copy is limited to in-frame clones, with some not included. The sample consists of 200,000 to 300,000 clones, 86% of them appearing once. Sequencing input: peripheral blood. The chain uses TRBV7-9 and TRBJ2-7; TRBD1 is a possible D gene (6 bases). The source of this sequence is a man aged 25 to 45 with active or convalescent COVID-19. CDR3 in DNA: TGTGCCAGCGTGGGGGCTAGAAACTACGAGCAGTACTTC. Protein sequence: CASVGARNYEQYF.